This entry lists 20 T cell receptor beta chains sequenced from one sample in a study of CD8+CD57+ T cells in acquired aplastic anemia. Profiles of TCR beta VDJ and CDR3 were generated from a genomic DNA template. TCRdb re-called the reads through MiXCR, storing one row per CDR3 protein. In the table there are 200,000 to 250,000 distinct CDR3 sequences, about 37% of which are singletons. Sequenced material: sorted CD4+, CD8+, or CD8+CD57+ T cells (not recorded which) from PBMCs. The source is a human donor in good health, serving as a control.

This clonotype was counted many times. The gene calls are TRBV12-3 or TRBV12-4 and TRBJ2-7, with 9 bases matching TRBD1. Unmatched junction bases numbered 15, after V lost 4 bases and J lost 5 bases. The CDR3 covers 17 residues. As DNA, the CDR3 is TGTGCCAGCAGTTCAAGGAGGGTAGGGACAGGGTTCCACGAGCAGTACTTC. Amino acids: CASSSRRVGTGFHEQYF.

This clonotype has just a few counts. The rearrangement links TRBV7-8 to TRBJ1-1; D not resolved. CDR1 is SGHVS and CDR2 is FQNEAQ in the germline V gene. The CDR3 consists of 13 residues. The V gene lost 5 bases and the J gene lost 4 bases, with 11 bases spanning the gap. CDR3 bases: TGTGCCAGCAGCGAGACGGTTTTCACTGAAGCTTTCTTT. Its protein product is CASSETVFTEAFF.

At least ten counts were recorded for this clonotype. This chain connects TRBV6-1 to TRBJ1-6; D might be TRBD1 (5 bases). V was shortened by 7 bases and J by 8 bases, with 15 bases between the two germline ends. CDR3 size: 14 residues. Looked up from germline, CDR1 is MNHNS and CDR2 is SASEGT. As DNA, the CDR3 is TGTGCCAGCACTGATGGGGGGTTCTATTCACCCCTCCACTTT. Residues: CASTDGGFYSPLHF.

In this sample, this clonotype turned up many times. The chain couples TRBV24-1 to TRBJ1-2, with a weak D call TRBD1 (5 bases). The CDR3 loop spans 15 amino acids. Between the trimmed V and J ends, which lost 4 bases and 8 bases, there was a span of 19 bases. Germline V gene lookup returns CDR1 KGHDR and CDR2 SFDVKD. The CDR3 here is CATSDPQATFLGYTF. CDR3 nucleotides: TGTGCCACCAGTGACCCACAGGCGACCTTTCTAGGCTACACCTTC.

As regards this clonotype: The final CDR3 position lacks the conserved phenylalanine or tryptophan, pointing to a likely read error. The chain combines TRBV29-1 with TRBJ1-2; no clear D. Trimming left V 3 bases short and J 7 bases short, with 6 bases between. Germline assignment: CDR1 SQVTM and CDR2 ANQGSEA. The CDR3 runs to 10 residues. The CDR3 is CSVDSGGYTL. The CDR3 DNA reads TGCAGCGTTGACTCGGGTGGCTACACCCTC.

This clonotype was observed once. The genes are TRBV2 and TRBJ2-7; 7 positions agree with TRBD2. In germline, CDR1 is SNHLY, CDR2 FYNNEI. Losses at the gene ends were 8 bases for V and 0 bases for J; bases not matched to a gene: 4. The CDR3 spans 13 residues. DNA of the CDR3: TGTGCCAGCCTAACTAGCGCCTCCTACGAGCAGTACTTC. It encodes CASLTSASYEQYF.

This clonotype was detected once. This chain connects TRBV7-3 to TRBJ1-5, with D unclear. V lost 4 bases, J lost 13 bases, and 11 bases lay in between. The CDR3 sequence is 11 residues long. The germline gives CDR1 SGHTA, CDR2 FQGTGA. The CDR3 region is CASSSTWVQHF. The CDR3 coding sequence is TGTGCCAGCAGCTCAACCTGGGTTCAGCATTTT.

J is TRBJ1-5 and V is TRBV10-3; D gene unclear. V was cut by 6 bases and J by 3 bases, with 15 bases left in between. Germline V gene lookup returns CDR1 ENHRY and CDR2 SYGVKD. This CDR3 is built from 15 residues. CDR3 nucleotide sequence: TGTGCCATCAGCTCAGACCTACCCTCCAATCAGCCCCAGCATTTT. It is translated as CAISSDLPSNQPQHF.

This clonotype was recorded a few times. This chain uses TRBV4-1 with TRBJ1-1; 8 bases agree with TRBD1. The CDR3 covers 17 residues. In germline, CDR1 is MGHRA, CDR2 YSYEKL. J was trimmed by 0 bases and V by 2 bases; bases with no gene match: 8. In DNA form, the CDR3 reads TGCGCCAGCAGCCAACCTACGCGACAGGGGATGAACACTGAAGCTTTCTTT. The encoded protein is CASSQPTRQGMNTEAFF.

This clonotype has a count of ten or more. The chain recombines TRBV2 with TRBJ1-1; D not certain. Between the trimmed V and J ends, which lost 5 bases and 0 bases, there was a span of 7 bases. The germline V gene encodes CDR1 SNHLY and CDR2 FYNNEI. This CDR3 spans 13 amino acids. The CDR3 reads CASSRLMNTEAFF. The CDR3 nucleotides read TGTGCCAGCAGTCGGCTCATGAACACTGAAGCTTTCTTT. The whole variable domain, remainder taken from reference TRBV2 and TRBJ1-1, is EPEVTQTPSHQVTQMGQEVILRCVPISNHLYFYWYRQILGQKVEFLVSFYNNEISEKSEIFDDQFSVERPDGSNFTLKIRSTKLEDSAMYFCASSRLMNTEAFFGQGTRLTVV.

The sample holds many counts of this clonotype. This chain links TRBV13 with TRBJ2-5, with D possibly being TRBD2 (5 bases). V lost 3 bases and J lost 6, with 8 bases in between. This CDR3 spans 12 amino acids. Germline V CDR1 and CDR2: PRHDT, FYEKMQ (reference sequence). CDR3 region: CASSFGGQTQYF. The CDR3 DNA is TGTGCCAGCAGCTTTGGAGGTCAGACCCAGTACTTC.

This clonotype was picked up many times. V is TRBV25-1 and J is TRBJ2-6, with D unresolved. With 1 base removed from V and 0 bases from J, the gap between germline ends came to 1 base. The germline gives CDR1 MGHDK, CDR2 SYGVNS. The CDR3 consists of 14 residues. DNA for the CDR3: TGTGCCAGCAGTGAATTCTCTGGGGCCAACGTCCTGACTTTC. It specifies CASSEFSGANVLTF.

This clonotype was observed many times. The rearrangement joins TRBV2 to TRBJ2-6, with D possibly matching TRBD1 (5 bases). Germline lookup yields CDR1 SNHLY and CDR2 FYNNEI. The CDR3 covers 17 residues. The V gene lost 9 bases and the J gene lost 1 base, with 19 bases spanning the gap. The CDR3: CASNYPDNKSGANVLTF. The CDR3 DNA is TGTGCCAGTAACTACCCGGACAATAAGTCTGGGGCCAACGTCCTGACTTTC.

CDR3 sequence reads: CASRPGDSQNQPQHF. The CDR3 coding sequence is TGTGCCAGCAGGCCCGGGGACAGCCAAAACCAGCCCCAGCATTTT. V is TRBV12-3 or TRBV12-4 and J is TRBJ1-5; 7 bases are a match to TRBD1. CDR3 length: 15 residues. The V gene end was trimmed by 6 bases and the J gene end by 7 bases; junction bases not matched to a gene: 12.

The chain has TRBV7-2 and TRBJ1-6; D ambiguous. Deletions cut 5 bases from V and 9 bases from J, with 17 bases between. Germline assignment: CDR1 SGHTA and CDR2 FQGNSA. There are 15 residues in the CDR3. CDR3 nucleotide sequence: TGTGCCAGCAGCCCCGTGGCAGCCCCTAGTTCACCCCTCCACTTT. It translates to CASSPVAAPSSPLHF.

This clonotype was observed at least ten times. CDR3 in amino acids: CASRTSPSTDTQYF. DNA for the CDR3: TGTGCCAGCAGAACTTCACCTAGCACAGATACGCAGTATTTT. This chain connects TRBV7-3 to TRBJ2-3; D not certain. CDR3 size: 14 residues. With 6 bases removed from V and 0 bases from J, the gap between germline ends came to 10 bases. The germline gives CDR1 SGHTA, CDR2 FQGTGA.

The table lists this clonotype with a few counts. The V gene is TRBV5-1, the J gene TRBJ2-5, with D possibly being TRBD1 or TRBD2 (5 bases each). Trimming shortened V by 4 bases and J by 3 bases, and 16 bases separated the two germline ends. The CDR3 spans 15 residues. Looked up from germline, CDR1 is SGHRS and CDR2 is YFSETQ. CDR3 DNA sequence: TGCGCCAGCAGCGCTAGCCCCGGGACGGAAGAGACCCAGTACTTC. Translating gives CASSASPGTEETQYF.

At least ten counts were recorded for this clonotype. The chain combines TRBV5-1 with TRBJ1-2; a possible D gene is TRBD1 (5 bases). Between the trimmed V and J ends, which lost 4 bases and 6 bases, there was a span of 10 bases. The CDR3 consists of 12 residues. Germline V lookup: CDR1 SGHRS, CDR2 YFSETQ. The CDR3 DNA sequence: TGCGCCAGCAGCCCAGGGATGGATGGCTACACCTTC. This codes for CASSPGMDGYTF.

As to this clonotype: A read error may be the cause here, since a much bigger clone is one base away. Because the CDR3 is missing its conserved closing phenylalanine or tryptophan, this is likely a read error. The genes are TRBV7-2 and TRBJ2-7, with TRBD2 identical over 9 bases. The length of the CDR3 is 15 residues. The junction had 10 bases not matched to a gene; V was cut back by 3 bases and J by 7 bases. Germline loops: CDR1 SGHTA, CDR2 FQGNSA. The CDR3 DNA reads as TGTGCCAGCAGCTTTGGCGGGGGGGCCTTAGGAGAGCAGTACTCC. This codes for CASSFGGGALGEQYS.

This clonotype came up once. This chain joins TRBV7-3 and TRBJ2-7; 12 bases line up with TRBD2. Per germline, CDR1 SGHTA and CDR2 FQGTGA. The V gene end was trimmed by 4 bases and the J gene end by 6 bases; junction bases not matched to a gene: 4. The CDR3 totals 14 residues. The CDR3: CASSSPLAGGEQYF. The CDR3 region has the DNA TGTGCCAGCAGCTCCCCACTAGCGGGAGGCGAGCAGTACTTC.